This T cell receptor beta chain was identified during a study of a mutant IDH1 vaccine in newly diagnosed glioma. Looking at the study overall: The treated population exhibited a male proportion of about 62%, a female proportion of approximately 38%, and a mean age of 40.4 years. Previous care, which was radiotherapy, temozolomide, or both, most often involved both. Study results and caveats: The occurrence of vaccine-induced immune responses was seen in around 92% of patients.

This clone was detected only once. No antigen is known for it. V lost 5 bases to trimming and J lost 0 bases, with 14 bases between them. The CDR3 loop spans 15 amino acids. The V gene's germline CDR1 is SGHVS and CDR2 FNYEAQ. Time point described: baseline, week 1 (first vaccination visit). Treatment meaning: pre-vaccination baseline after standard-of-care therapy. In every donor, the tumor was a new WHO grade 3 or 4 IDH1-mutant, ATRX-lost astrocytoma. The repertoire was sequenced with immunoSEQ multiplex PCR; TCRdb's copy has only in-frame clones and lacks some. The sample lists about 88,000 clones, roughly 82% occurring once.

The sequence was obtained from a man in his forties with glioma. Some clones in this sample may be carry-over from other donors' samples. The genes are TRBV7-6 and TRBJ2-7, with D hard to call. The sequencing used PBMCs, collected from a glioma patient treated with radiotherapy, temozolomide or both. The CDR3 here is CASSPGPTSSYEQYF. The CDR3 DNA is TGTGCCAGCAGCCCAGGACCCACCTCCTCCTACGAGCAGTACTTC.